This TCR beta chain was profiled in a study of T cells in localized non-small cell lung cancer. Study conclusions and caveats: When the top 100 tumor clones were examined, a median about 60 of them also appeared in the adjacent lung, which was paired and uninvolved.

Points on this clone: Its target is unknown.

The length of the CDR3 is 15 residues. With 0 bases removed from V and 9 bases from J, the gap between germline ends came to 16 bases. From germline, CDR1 is SGHDT and CDR2 YYEEEE. TCRdb's copy holds only in-frame clones and misses some; the assay was immunoSEQ multiplex PCR. The table has tens of thousands of clones, approximately 78% seen once; the top ten hold around 4.1%. Source: peripheral blood, taken before any cancer treatment. The chain uses TRBV5-6 and TRBJ2-1; D might be TRBD2 (5 bases). The TCR sequence derives from a woman aged 35-75 years with stage I lung adenocarcinoma. The CDR3 reads CASSLGPDMSGEQFF. The CDR3 DNA reads as TGTGCCAGCAGCTTGGGCCCGGATATGAGCGGTGAGCAGTTCTTC.